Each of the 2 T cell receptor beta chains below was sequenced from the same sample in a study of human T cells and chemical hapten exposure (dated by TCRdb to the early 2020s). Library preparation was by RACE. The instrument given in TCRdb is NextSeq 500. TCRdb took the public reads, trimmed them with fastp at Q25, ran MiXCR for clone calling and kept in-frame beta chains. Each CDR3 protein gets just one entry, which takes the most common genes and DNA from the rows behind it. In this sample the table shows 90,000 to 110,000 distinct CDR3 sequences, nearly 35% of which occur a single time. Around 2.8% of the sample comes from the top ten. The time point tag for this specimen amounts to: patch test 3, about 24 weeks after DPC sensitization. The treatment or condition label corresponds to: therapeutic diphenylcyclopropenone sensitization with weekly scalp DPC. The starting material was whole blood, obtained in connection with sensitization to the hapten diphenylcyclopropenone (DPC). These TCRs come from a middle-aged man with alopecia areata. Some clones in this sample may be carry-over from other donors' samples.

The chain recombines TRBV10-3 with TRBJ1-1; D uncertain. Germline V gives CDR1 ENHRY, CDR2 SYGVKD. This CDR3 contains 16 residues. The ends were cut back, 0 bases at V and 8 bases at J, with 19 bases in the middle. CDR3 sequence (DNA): TGTGCCATCAGTGAGTCGAGTGGAGGTCCGCCGCTGGAAGCTTTCTTT. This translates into CAISESSGGPPLEAFF.

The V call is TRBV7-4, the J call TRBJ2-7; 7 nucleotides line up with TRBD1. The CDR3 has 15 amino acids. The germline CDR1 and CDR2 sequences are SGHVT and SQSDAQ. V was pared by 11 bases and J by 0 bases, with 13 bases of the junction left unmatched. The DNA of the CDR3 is TGTGCCGCACCCACAGGGGCTGACAGCTCCTACGAGCAGTACGTC. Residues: CAAPTGADSSYEQYV.